Sequencing of this T cell receptor (beta chain) was carried out in a study of T cell responses to AZD1222 COVID-19 vaccine. Notes on the study in general: Samples come after the peak T cell response, not at day 14.

Comment on this clone: Its antigen is still unknown.

TCRdb keeps only in-frame clones here, not all; method: immunoSEQ multiplex PCR. The sample has around 100,000 clones, roughly 90% seen once. This CDR3 has 14 amino acids. From germline, CDR1 is KGHDR and CDR2 SFDVKD. The ends lost 8 bases at V and 3 bases at J; junction bases unmatched: 3. Sequenced material: peripheral blood, taken on day 0 of AZD1222 vaccination. The chain carries TRBV24-1 and TRBJ2-3; 11 bases are shared with TRBD2. The receptor was isolated from an adult in good health. CDR3 sequence (DNA): TGTGCCACCACCAGGACTAGCGGGACAGATACGCAGTATTTT. It specifies CATTRTSGTDTQYF.